A single sample is the source of the 6 T cell receptor beta chains below, sequenced in a study of circulating CD8 cells and anti-PD-1 response in melanoma. Sorting of live CD3+CD8+TCRalphabeta+ cells by PD-1 and/or TIGIT gave four subsets. The QIAseq Immune Repertoire TCR panel built the libraries from about 16 ng of total RNA. One entry per CDR3 protein, called by TCRdb with MiXCR from the reads. The table lists 2,000 to 2,500 distinct CDR3 sequences, roughly 6.1% of them singletons. The sequencing used CD8+ T cells from PBMCs, collected at baseline or after one month of anti-PD-1 therapy (not recorded which). The receptors were gathered from a human donor with melanoma.

In this sample, this clonotype is medium-sized (0.01 to 0.1%). The chain links TRBV19 to TRBJ1-1; no clear D. V was shortened by 5 bases and J by 6 bases, with 13 bases between the two germline ends. The CDR3 runs 13 residues. Germline CDR1 LNHDA, CDR2 SQIVND (reference sequence). The CDR3 DNA reads TGTGCCAGTAGTCTCCACCTGTACGCTGAAGCTTTCTTT. It translates to CASSLHLYAEAFF. The whole variable domain, remainder taken from reference TRBV19 and TRBJ1-1, is DGGITQSPKYLFRKEGQNVTLSCEQNLNHDAMYWYRQDPGQGLRLIYYSQIVNDFQKGDIAEGYSVSREKKESFPLTVTSAQKNPTAFYLCASSLHLYAEAFFGQGTRLTVV.

Only one count was recorded for this clonotype. The chain combines TRBV12-3 or TRBV12-4 with TRBJ2-1; possible D gene TRBD2, 6 bases. Trimming pared 6 bases from V and 6 bases from J, leaving 15 bases between. The CDR3 runs to 14 residues. CDR3 sequence reads: CASSGPGTFNEQFF. The CDR3 DNA reads as TGTGCCAGCAGCGGCCCCGGGACTTTCAATGAGCAGTTCTTC.

V and J are TRBV30 and TRBJ2-7; no reliable D call. Trimming took off 2 bases at V and 3 bases at J, with 5 bases between the two ends. The CDR3 loop spans 11 amino acids. Germline CDR1 is GTSNPN and CDR2 is SVGIG (reference sequence). The CDR3 DNA sequence: TGTGCCTGGAGTAACGACTACGAGCAGTACTTC. Translating gives CAWSNDYEQYF.

By proportion, this clonotype is medium-sized. This rearrangement joins TRBV4-1 to TRBJ2-2; the D is unclear. The CDR3 covers 13 residues. Looked up from germline, CDR1 is MGHRA and CDR2 is YSYEKL. Between the trimmed V and J ends, which lost 1 base and 5 bases, there was a span of 5 bases. The CDR3 spells CASSQAWTGELFF. In DNA form, the CDR3 reads TGCGCCAGCAGCCAAGCCTGGACCGGGGAGCTGTTTTTT.

This clonotype is termed medium-sized (0.01 to 0.1%). This chain joins TRBV19 and TRBJ1-1, with a possible D match to TRBD1 (6 bases). This CDR3 has 13 amino acids. Germline loops: CDR1 LNHDA, CDR2 SQIVND (reference sequence). The germline V and J ends were trimmed by 5 bases and 6 bases, with 13 bases remaining between them. Here the CDR3 DNA reads TGTGCCAGTAGTCCGGGGGCTTTACCTGAAGCTTTCTTT. This codes for CASSPGALPEAFF.

Judged by abundance, this clonotype is medium-sized. V gene TRBV27 combines with J gene TRBJ1-3; possible D gene TRBD1, 5 bases. V was cut by 5 bases and J by 0 bases, with 11 bases left in between. The germline gives CDR1 MNHEY, CDR2 SMNVEV (reference sequence). The CDR3 extends over 15 amino acids. This CDR3 is CASSLVGGSGNTIYF. The CDR3 DNA sequence: TGTGCCAGCAGTCTTGTGGGGGGCTCTGGAAACACCATATATTTT.